A selection of T cell receptor beta chains follows, all from one sample in a study of Graves' ophthalmopathy and Graves' hyperthyroidism. Via MiXCR, TCRdb re-called the multiplex PCR reads, giving one row per CDR3 protein. The sample shows approximately 460,000 distinct CDR3 sequences, about an eighth of them seen only once. Sequencing was performed on blood. The receptors stem from a woman between 25 and 40 years old with Graves' ophthalmopathy. The CDR3 runs from the conserved cysteine through the conserved F or W. A D gene is named only where the DNA matches it firmly. For some rows the clone size is stated as once, few or many, or as a class when expanded; others skip it.

cdr3_length clone_size d_call j_call v_call cdr3_nt cdr3_aa
13 many NA TRBJ1-1 TRBV2 TGTGCCAGCAGTAAGGACACGGGTCCTGAAGCTTTCTTT CASSKDTGPEAFF
13 many NA TRBJ1-3 TRBV28 TGTGCCAGCACCCGGGGGTGGGAGGACACCATATATTTT CASTRGWEDTIYF
12 many NA TRBJ2-7 TRBV12-3/TRBV12-4 TGTGCCAGCAGTCTTTTCAAAGCCGAGCAGTACTTC CASSLFKAEQYF
12 many NA TRBJ1-1 TRBV6-5 TGTGCCAGCACGTTCATGAACACTGAAGCTTTCTTT CASTFMNTEAFF
14 many TRBD2 TRBJ2-7 TRBV20-1 TGCAGTGCTACTAGCGGAGCCCGGATATGGGAGCAGTACTTC CSATSGARIWEQYF
14 many NA TRBJ2-7 TRBV28 TGTGCCAGCAGTTTAGGGGTCTGGGGGCGCGAGCAGTACTTC CASSLGVWGREQYF
17 many NA TRBJ2-7 TRBV13 TGTGCCAGCAGCTCACAAACGCCCGGAGGGGCTCATTACGAGCAGTACTTC CASSSQTPGGAHYEQYF
14 many TRBD1 TRBJ1-1 TRBV12-3/TRBV12-4 TGTGCCAGCAGTCCGGAAACAGGGGACACTGAAGCTTTCTTT CASSPETGDTEAFF
13 NA TRBD1 TRBJ2-5 TRBV30 TGTGCCTGGAGTGGACAGGGAGTGAAGACCCAGTACTTC CAWSGQGVKTQYF
12 many NA TRBJ2-5 TRBV28 TGTGCCAGCACAGGGTGCCAAGAGACCCAGTACTTC CASTGCQETQYF
14 many TRBD2 TRBJ2-5 TRBV28 TGTGCCAGCAGCCCCCTGGGGGGGGTAGAAGACCAGTACTTC CASSPLGGVEDQYF
13 many NA TRBJ1-2 TRBV12-3/TRBV12-4 TGTGCCAGCTATAAAGGGACACTCTATGGCTACACCTTC CASYKGTLYGYTF
10 many NA TRBJ1-1 TRBV30 TGTGCCTGGATAACGTCGGAAGCTTTCTTT CAWITSEAFF
19 many NA TRBJ1-5 TRBV5-6 TGTGCCAGCAGCTTGGGTGGGTGGGGACGGACCCATAGCAATCAGCCCCAGCATTTT CASSLGGWGRTHSNQPQHF
16 many NA TRBJ2-2 TRBV27 TGTGCCAGCAGTTTATCGCCCAGGGGGGCCACCGGGGAGCTGTTTTTT CASSLSPRGATGELFF
15 many NA TRBJ1-2 TRBV12-3/TRBV12-4 TGTGCCACCCTAAACGACCTGGGACCGTACTATGGCTACACCTTC CATLNDLGPYYGYTF
13 many NA TRBJ1-1 TRBV6-1 TGTGCCAGCAGTGGGGAGAGGGTCACTGAAGCTTTCTTT CASSGERVTEAFF
13 many NA TRBJ2-5 TRBV24-1 TGTGCCACCAGTGATGGATTTAAAGAGACCCAGTACTTC CATSDGFKETQYF
14 NA NA TRBJ1-3 TRBV19 TGTGCCAGTAGATCAGTTTACTCTGGAAACACCATATATTTT CASRSVYSGNTIYF
16 few NA TRBJ2-7 TRBV20-1 TGCAGTGCTAGAGATTATCTTTGGCCAGTTTCCTACGAGCAGTACTTC CSARDYLWPVSYEQYF
16 NA NA TRBJ1-5 TRBV3-1 TGTGCCAGCAGCCCAAACCCGTTGCCTGTGGCTCAGCCCCAGCATTTT CASSPNPLPVAQPQHF
15 many TRBD1 TRBJ2-5 TRBV11-2 TGTGCCAGCAACTATGGGGGACAGGGGGGAGAGACCCAGTACTTC CASNYGGQGGETQYF
13 NA NA TRBJ2-5 TRBV4-1 TGCGCCAGCAGCCGGGAACTACAAGAGACCCAGTACTTC CASSRELQETQYF
16 many TRBD2 TRBJ2-7 TRBV11-1 TGTGCCAGCAGCTTCTTTTCTAGCGGGATCTCCTACGAGCAGTACTTC CASSFFSSGISYEQYF
15 many NA TRBJ2-7 TRBV27 TGTGCCAGCAGCCCCTTCGGGGGCGAGGGGAACGAGCAGTACTTC CASSPFGGEGNEQYF
15 many NA TRBJ1-1 TRBV12-3/TRBV12-4 TGTGCCAGCAGTCTCAGACAGCGAAGGAGGACTGAAGCTTTCTTT CASSLRQRRRTEAFF
15 NA TRBD1 TRBJ1-5 TRBV6-2/TRBV6-3 TGTGCCAGCAGTTTAAGACAGGGGTACGGGCAGCCCCAGCATTTT CASSLRQGYGQPQHF
15 many NA TRBJ1-1 TRBV5-1 TGCGCCAGCACCGCCACAGGGAAAACGAACACTGAAGCTTTCTTT CASTATGKTNTEAFF
20 few TRBD2 TRBJ2-7 TRBV3-1 TGTGCCAGCAGCCACTTAGGGTGGCTAGCGGGGGGCAATAGCTCCTACGAGCAGTACTTC CASSHLGWLAGGNSSYEQYF
13 many NA TRBJ1-1 TRBV30 TGTGCCTGGAAGTCAGGGGCGAACACTGAAGCTTTCTTT CAWKSGANTEAFF
16 few NA TRBJ2-7 TRBV4-1 TGCGCCAGCAGCCAGGGAGGACTAAAGAGCTCCTACGAGCAGTACTTC CASSQGGLKSSYEQYF
16 NA TRBD1 TRBJ2-7 TRBV28 TGTGCCAGCAGCCACCAACAAAGACAGGGCTCCTACGAGCAGTACTTC CASSHQQRQGSYEQYF
15 few NA TRBJ1-5 TRBV12-3/TRBV12-4 TGTGCCAGCAGTTTTGGAGGAGGGGAAGGGCAGCCCCAGCATTTT CASSFGGGEGQPQHF
13 few NA TRBJ1-1 TRBV7-9 TGTGCCAGCGGGGGGGGACCGAACACTGAAGCTTTCTTT CASGGGPNTEAFF
14 many NA TRBJ2-2 TRBV24-1 TGTGCCACCACCACCGAACGCAATCCCGGGGAGCTGTTTTTT CATTTERNPGELFF
15 many NA TRBJ1-5 TRBV6-1 TGTGCCAGCAGTGAGAGTCCCGTAGGCAGGGTTGCCCAGCATTTT CASSESPVGRVAQHF
15 many TRBD1 TRBJ1-2 TRBV28 TGTGCCAGCAGGCTACAGGGGGCCTCAAACTATGGCTACACCTTC CASRLQGASNYGYTF
15 many NA TRBJ1-5 TRBV12-3/TRBV12-4 TGTGCCAGCAGTTTAGCGAGCAGGTACAATCAGCCCCAGCATTTT CASSLASRYNQPQHF
17 many NA TRBJ2-7 TRBV11-2 TGTGCCAGCAGCTTAGATCTTAACCGTTGGGAGATCTACGAGCAGTACTTC CASSLDLNRWEIYEQYF
16 NA TRBD2 TRBJ2-5 TRBV6-1 TGTGCCAGCAGTGAAAACGGCGGGGGGGCCGGGGAGACCCAGTACTTC CASSENGGGAGETQYF
13 few NA TRBJ1-5 TRBV12-3/TRBV12-4 TGTGCCACCAACGGGGGATTTAGTCAGCCCCAGCATTTT CATNGGFSQPQHF
14 many NA TRBJ2-5 TRBV20-1 TGCAGTGCTAATAGGCCGGGGGCCCAAGAGACCCAGTACTTC CSANRPGAQETQYF
16 many NA TRBJ1-6 TRBV20-1 TGCAGTGCTAGGGGGCGCATGAGCTCCTATAATTCACCCCTCCACTTT CSARGRMSSYNSPLHF
12 many NA TRBJ2-2 TRBV12-5 TGTGCTAGTGGTGTTGACACCGGGGAGCTGTTTTTT CASGVDTGELFF
13 many NA TRBJ2-7 TRBV24-1 TGTGCCACCAGTGATGCCGGACAGTACGAGCAGTACTTC CATSDAGQYEQYF
16 many NA TRBJ1-1 TRBV6-5 TGTGCCAGCAGTTACCAAGACCCGATTGGGAACACTGAAGCTTTCTTT CASSYQDPIGNTEAFF
13 many NA TRBJ1-5 TRBV15 TGTGCCACCAGCAGAGCCCTAAACAGGCCCCAGCATTTT CATSRALNRPQHF
16 few TRBD1 TRBJ2-2 TRBV9 TGTGCCAGCAGCCCCGGGACAGGGGGGGTCACCGGGGAGCTGTTTTTT CASSPGTGGVTGELFF
16 many NA TRBJ1-5 TRBV6-5 TGTGCCAGCAGTTACTCGGCAGCTGGGAGCAATCAGCCCCAGCATTTT CASSYSAAGSNQPQHF
16 many NA TRBJ2-2 TRBV30 TGTGCCTGGAGTGTAAGGCATCCCGGGAGCGGCGGGGAGCTGTTTTTT CAWSVRHPGSGGELFF
15 many TRBD1 TRBJ2-7 TRBV25-1 TGTGCCAGCAGTGATCTCCAGGGGGAATCCTACGAGCAGTACTTC CASSDLQGESYEQYF
14 NA NA TRBJ1-6 TRBV3-1 TGTGCCAGCAGCCCCAGGGGAAGTTATTCACCCCTCCACTTT CASSPRGSYSPLHF